This T cell receptor beta chain was identified in a study of T cell responses to AZD1222 COVID-19 vaccine. General observations from the study: Donors skewed white British and female; clonal diversity was possibly underestimated.

Sequencing was performed with immunoSEQ multiplex PCR; in TCRdb, only in-frame clones are kept and a portion is missing. Of under 150,000 clones listed, approximately 90% are singletons. For this clone: As yet, its antigen is unknown.

The V gene's germline CDR1 is LNHNV and CDR2 YYDKDF (reference sequence). Trimming cost V 6 bases and J 4 bases, with 10 bases left between them. This CDR3 region has 13 residues. The source is an adult in good health. V gene TRBV15 combines with J gene TRBJ1-5; a weak D match, TRBD1 (6 bases). The sequences come from peripheral blood, collected on day 0 of AZD1222 vaccination. The CDR3 reads CATSLTGNQPQHF. DNA of the CDR3: TGTGCCACCAGTTTAACAGGGAATCAGCCCCAGCATTTT.